This entry describes one T cell receptor beta chain. The antigen remains undetermined. CDR3 length: 12 amino acids. Trimming took off 4 bases at V and 7 bases at J, with 5 bases between the two ends. Germline V gene lookup returns CDR1 KGHSY and CDR2 FQNENV. The sample is drawn from a study of cytomegalovirus exposure and HLA in healthy donors. Regarding the study as a whole: In a later analysis, HLA-C alleles had the fewest associated TCRs, DRB1 alleles the most. An analysis that was carried out later associated 16,000 or so TCR beta sequences with HLA alleles at 0.05 false discovery rate. The study designated 150 or so TCR beta chains cytomegalovirus-associated. Further analysis, carried out later, found HLA-associated TCR beta chains more clonally expanded than equally common other chains.

Both 60 Vbeta primers and 13 Jbeta primers went into the PCR. Here immunoSEQ multiplex PCR was the method, and the copy in TCRdb shows in-frame clones only, minus some. The table shows approximately 79,000 clones, with over 70% occurring only once. The sequenced sample was PBMCs. The clonotype originates from a man aged 35-49 years in good health and CMV-seronegative. The V call is TRBV16, the J call TRBJ1-6; D uncertain. The CDR3 protein is CASSPGNSPLHF. CDR3 DNA sequence: TGTGCCAGCAGCCCGGGGAATTCACCCCTCCACTTT.